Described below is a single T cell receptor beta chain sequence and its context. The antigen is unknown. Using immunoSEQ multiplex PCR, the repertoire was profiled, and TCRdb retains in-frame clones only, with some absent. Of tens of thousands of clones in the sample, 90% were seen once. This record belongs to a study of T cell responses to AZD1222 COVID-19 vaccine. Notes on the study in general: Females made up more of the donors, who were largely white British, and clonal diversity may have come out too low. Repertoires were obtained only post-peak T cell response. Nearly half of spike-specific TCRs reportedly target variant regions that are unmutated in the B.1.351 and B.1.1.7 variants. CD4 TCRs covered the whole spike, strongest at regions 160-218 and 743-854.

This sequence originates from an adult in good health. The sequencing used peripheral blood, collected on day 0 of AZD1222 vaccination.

CDR3 sequence reads: CASSMSGQRGNTIYF. The CDR3 region has the DNA TGTGCCAGTAGTATGTCCGGACAGCGAGGAAACACCATATATTTT. The chain couples TRBV19 to TRBJ1-3, with a tentative D call TRBD1 (6 bases). Germline V gene lookup returns CDR1 LNHDA and CDR2 SQIVND (reference sequence). This CDR3 spans 15 amino acids. The V and J ends lost 3 bases and 4 bases respectively, with 13 bases between them.